This entry concerns a single T cell receptor beta chain. Its antigen remains unknown. These data originate in a study of vaccination and CD4 T cells after COVID-19. In the study overall: Vaccinees got either two BNT162b2 doses or two mRNA-1273 doses.

An Oncomine TCR Beta short-read assay was used to sequence the DNA from cultured CD4+ T cells. Using its own MiXCR run on the PCR reads, TCRdb lists one record per CDR3 protein. This sample carries 26,000 or so distinct CDR3 sequences, about 40% of them seen once, and the ten largest clones take around 6.9%. Germline V gene lookup returns CDR1 MNHEY and CDR2 SVGAGI. The V and J ends lost 7 bases and 0 bases respectively, with 4 bases between them. This CDR3 has 13 residues. Treatment given: roughly nine-day PBMC culture with coronavirus spike peptide pools or control peptides (ViraFEST assay). This receptor was identified in a human donor who had recovered from COVID-19. This rearrangement joins TRBV6-5 to TRBJ2-6; D is ambiguous. The material sequenced was CD4+ T cells from blood, cultured in vitro. This CDR3 is CASTNSGANVLTF. The DNA of the CDR3 is TGTGCCAGCACTAACTCTGGGGCCAACGTCCTGACTTTC.